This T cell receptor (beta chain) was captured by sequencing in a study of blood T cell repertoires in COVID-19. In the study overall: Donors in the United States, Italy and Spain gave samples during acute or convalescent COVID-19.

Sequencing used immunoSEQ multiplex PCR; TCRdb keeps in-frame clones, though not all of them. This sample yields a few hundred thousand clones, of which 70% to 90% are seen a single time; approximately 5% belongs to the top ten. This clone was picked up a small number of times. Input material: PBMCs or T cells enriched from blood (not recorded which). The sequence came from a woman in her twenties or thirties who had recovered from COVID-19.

The CDR3 spells CASSVAGVIDSPLHF. In DNA form, the CDR3 reads TGTGCCAGCAGCGTCGCAGGGGTGATTGATTCACCCCTCCACTTT. The genes are TRBV9 and TRBJ1-6; D may be TRBD1 (6 bases). In germline, CDR1 is SGDLS, CDR2 YYNGEE. With 2 bases removed from V and 8 bases from J, the gap between germline ends came to 14 bases. The CDR3 contains 15 residues.